This entry describes one T cell receptor beta chain. This entry belongs to a study of blood T cell repertoires in COVID-19. Background on the study: Both acute and convalescent COVID-19 samples were obtained from the United States, Italy and Spain.

TCRdb keeps only in-frame clones here, not all; method: immunoSEQ multiplex PCR. Of 150,000 to 200,000 clones listed, approximately 88% are singletons. CDR3 length: 18 amino acids. Trimming removed 3 bases at V and 0 bases at J, with 15 bases between. Germline V gene lookup returns CDR1 SGHVS and CDR2 FNYEAQ. This sequence originates from a woman between 35 and 50 years old with COVID-19, enrolled during active disease. The chain is built from TRBV7-6 and TRBJ1-6; perhaps TRBD1 as D (6 bases). Sequencing was performed on peripheral blood. CDR3 protein: CASSFFRDTASYNSPLHF. CDR3 nucleotides: TGTGCCAGCAGCTTCTTCAGGGACACCGCCTCCTATAATTCACCCCTCCACTTT.